The 10 T cell receptor beta chains listed next were all sequenced from one sample in a study of blood T cell repertoires in COVID-19. The data were produced by immunoSEQ multiplex PCR, yet TCRdb's version contains in-frame clones alone and is incomplete. In the table there are about 130,000 clones, around 85% of which are singletons. The sample comprised peripheral blood. The receptor source for this set is a human donor in a cohort sampled during active COVID-19.

The chain carries TRBV3-1 (or the pseudogene TRBV3-2) and TRBJ1-1, with D perhaps TRBD1 (5 bases). The CDR3 spans 12 residues. Trimming stripped 7 bases from V and 7 bases from J, with 13 bases between. Per germline, CDR1 LGHDT and CDR2 YNNKEL (reference sequence). CDR3 region: CASTMGGGEAFF. In nucleotides, the CDR3 is TGTGCCAGCACCATGGGGGGGGGTGAAGCTTTCTTT.

The chain carries TRBV5-1 and TRBJ1-1; 8 bases align to TRBD1. The CDR3 spans 15 residues. The trim removed 0 bases at V and 1 base at J, leaving 2 bases unmatched. CDR1 SGHRS and CDR2 YFSETQ come from the germline V gene. CDR3 nucleotides: TGCGCCAGCAGCTTGGACGGACAGGGGAACACTGAAGCTTTCTTT. Amino acid sequence: CASSLDGQGNTEAFF.

The chain has TRBV29-1 and TRBJ1-1, with 8 bases lining up with TRBD1. Germline CDR1 reads SQVTM; CDR2 reads ANQGSEA. Losses at the gene ends were 7 bases for V and 4 bases for J; bases not matched to a gene: 5. The CDR3 contains 12 residues. CDR3 residues: CSARQGITEAFF. The CDR3 nucleotides read TGCAGCGCCCGACAGGGGATCACTGAAGCTTTCTTT.

The chain couples TRBV25-1 to TRBJ1-2; no clear D. V dropped 3 bases and J dropped 4 bases, with 9 bases sitting between them. CDR3 length: 13 amino acids. In germline, CDR1 is MGHDK, CDR2 SYGVNS. In DNA, the CDR3 is TGTGCCAGCAGTGAGGGCGCTGGCTATGGCTACACCTTC. Its translation: CASSEGAGYGYTF.

The chain joins TRBV18 to TRBJ2-5; TRBD1 matches 9 bases. With 4 bases clipped from V and 4 bases from J, the junction kept 7 bases outside the gene matches. The CDR3 extends over 15 amino acids. Germline V gene lookup returns CDR1 KGHSH and CDR2 LQKENI. CDR3 region: CASSLQGAFGETQYF. The CDR3 bases are TGTGCCAGCTCACTACAGGGGGCGTTCGGAGAGACCCAGTACTTC. Complete variable domain (other parts from reference TRBV18 and TRBJ2-5): NAGVMQNPRHLVRRRGQEARLRCSPMKGHSHVYWYRQLPEEGLKFMVYLQKENIIDESGMPKERFSAEFPKEGPSILRIQQVVRGDSAAYFCASSLQGAFGETQYFGPGTRLLVL.

This chain connects TRBV6-6 to TRBJ1-1; unclear D gene. The CDR3 loop spans 11 amino acids. The V gene lost 11 bases and the J gene lost 5 bases, with 12 bases spanning the gap. Germline assignment: CDR1 MNHNY and CDR2 SVGAGI (reference sequence). DNA of the CDR3: TGTGCCGCGTTGCGCGTGACTGAAGCTTTCTTT. Its protein product is CAALRVTEAFF.

CDR3 bases: TGTGCCAGCAGCTTGGAGGTAGGGGAAGCACCCCTCCACTTT. This gives the protein CASSLEVGEAPLHF. This chain uses TRBV5-4 with TRBJ1-6, with a possible D match to TRBD1 (5 bases). Germline V gene sequence: CDR1 SGHNT, CDR2 YYREEE (reference sequence). The CDR3 extends over 14 amino acids. V gave up 0 bases and J gave up 11 bases, with 12 bases separating them.

J is TRBJ2-5 and V is TRBV6-2 or TRBV6-3, with TRBD2 matching 15 bases. V gave up 6 bases and J gave up 4 bases; unmatched junction bases: 9. Per germline, CDR1 MNHEY and CDR2 SVGEGT. The CDR3 consists of 17 residues. CDR3 nucleotide sequence: TGTGCCAGCAGCTCAGGACTAGCGGGAGGGCGTGGAGAGACCCAGTACTTC. Translating it yields CASSSGLAGGRGETQYF.

The chain recombines TRBV2 with TRBJ1-2; 12 positions match TRBD1. With V trimmed by 6 bases and J by 7 bases, 12 bases remained unmatched. The germline V gene has CDR1 SNHLY and CDR2 FYNNEI. This CDR3 region has 16 residues. The CDR3 protein is CASRDFKGQGARGYTF. The CDR3 DNA is TGTGCCAGCAGGGATTTTAAGGGACAGGGGGCCCGTGGCTACACCTTC.

The genes are TRBV5-5 and TRBJ1-1, with D unclear. Trimming shortened V by 3 bases and J by 1 base, and 10 bases separated the two germline ends. This CDR3 comprises 14 residues. Germline V gives CDR1 SGHKS, CDR2 YYEKEE (reference sequence). CDR3 DNA sequence: TGTGCCAGCAGCTCGGTGGGCTGGAACACTGAAGCTTTCTTT. It yields the protein CASSSVGWNTEAFF.